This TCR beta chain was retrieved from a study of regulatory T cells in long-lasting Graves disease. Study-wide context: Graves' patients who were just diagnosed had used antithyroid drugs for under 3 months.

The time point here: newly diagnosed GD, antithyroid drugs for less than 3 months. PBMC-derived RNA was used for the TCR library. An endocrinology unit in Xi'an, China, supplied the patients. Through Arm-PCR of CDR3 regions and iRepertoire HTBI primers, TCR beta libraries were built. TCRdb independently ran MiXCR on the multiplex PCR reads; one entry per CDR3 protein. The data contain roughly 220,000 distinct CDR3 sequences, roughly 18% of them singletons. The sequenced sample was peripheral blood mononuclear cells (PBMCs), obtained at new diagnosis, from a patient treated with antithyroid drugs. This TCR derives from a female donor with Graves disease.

CDR3 nucleotides: TGTGCCACCAGCAGAGAAAAGGGCGCGGGGGAGACCCAGTACTTC. Protein product: CATSREKGAGETQYF. The chain carries TRBV15 and TRBJ2-3; D might be TRBD2 (6 bases). TRBJ2-5 explains the end of the DNA better; the J call may be wrong. Germline CDR1 and CDR2: LNHNV and YYDKDF (reference sequence). The CDR3 totals 15 residues.